This is a list of T cell receptor beta chains from one sample in a study of graft-versus-host responses after intestinal transplantation. Data came from immunoSEQ multiplex PCR; TCRdb stores just in-frame clones and leaves some out. The data show 85,000 to 100,000 clones, 80% to 95% seen once. No antigen has been identified for these receptors. The sequencing used unstimulated CD4+ T cells sorted from spleen or lymph node cells, collected before intestinal transplant. The source is a human donor who received an intestinal transplant. The CDR3 runs from the conserved cysteine through the conserved F or W. The order of the fields is D gene, clone size, J gene, V gene, CDR3 protein, CDR3 DNA. A D gene is named only where the DNA matches it firmly. Not all rows give a size; the values are once, few, many and, for expanded clones, a class.

NA,NA,TRBJ2-2,TRBV30,CAWSATPAGELFF,TGTGCCTGGAGCGCCACTCCGGCCGGGGAGCTGTTTTTT
NA,NA,TRBJ1-3,TRBV5-1,CVSSLQPTAGNTIYF,TGCGTCAGCAGCCTACAACCGACAGCTGGAAACACCATATATTTT
NA,once,TRBJ2-7,TRBV11-3,CASSLARGPWYEQYF,TGTGCCAGCAGCTTAGCAAGGGGCCCGTGGTACGAGCAGTACTTC
TRBD2,few,TRBJ2-1,TRBV5-1,CASSLMTSVSYNEQFF,TGCGCCAGCAGCTTAATGACTAGCGTATCCTACAATGAGCAGTTCTTC
TRBD1,NA,TRBJ2-1,TRBV5-1,CASSQTGAGNEQFF,TGCGCCAGCAGCCAGACAGGGGCCGGTAATGAGCAGTTCTTC
TRBD2,NA,TRBJ2-2,TRBV4-1,CASSQTSGRAGWTGELFF,TGCGCCAGCAGCCAAACTAGCGGGAGGGCCGGTTGGACCGGGGAGCTGTTTTTT
NA,NA,TRBJ1-1,TRBV7-2,CASSLARGAEAFF,TGTGCCAGCAGCTTAGCGCGGGGGGCTGAAGCTTTCTTT
TRBD1,NA,TRBJ1-2,TRBV27,CASSPPGTVGPDGYTF,TGTGCCAGCAGTCCCCCCGGGACAGTCGGCCCCGATGGCTACACCTTC
NA,NA,TRBJ1-1,TRBV6-6,CASSYSSSRRMSEAFF,TGTGCCAGCAGTTACTCATCGTCGCGGAGGATGTCTGAAGCTTTCTTT
TRBD1,once,TRBJ1-2,TRBV15,CATSTGGTGVGYTF,TGTGCCACCAGCACGGGGGGGACAGGGGTTGGCTACACCTTC
TRBD1,NA,TRBJ2-7,TRBV11-1,CASSLAGQDHSYEQYF,TGTGCCAGCAGCTTAGCGGGACAGGATCACTCCTACGAGCAGTACTTC
NA,NA,TRBJ1-3,TRBV7-8,CASSPSSGNTIYF,TGTGCCAGCAGCCCTAGCTCTGGAAACACCATATATTTT
NA,NA,TRBJ2-1,TRBV28,CASSSGVTYNEQFF,TGTGCCAGCAGTTCCGGAGTTACCTACAATGAGCAGTTCTTC
NA,once,TRBJ1-1,TRBV5-1,CASSHAGGMNTEAFF,TGCGCCAGCAGCCACGCAGGAGGTATGAACACTGAAGCTTTCTTT